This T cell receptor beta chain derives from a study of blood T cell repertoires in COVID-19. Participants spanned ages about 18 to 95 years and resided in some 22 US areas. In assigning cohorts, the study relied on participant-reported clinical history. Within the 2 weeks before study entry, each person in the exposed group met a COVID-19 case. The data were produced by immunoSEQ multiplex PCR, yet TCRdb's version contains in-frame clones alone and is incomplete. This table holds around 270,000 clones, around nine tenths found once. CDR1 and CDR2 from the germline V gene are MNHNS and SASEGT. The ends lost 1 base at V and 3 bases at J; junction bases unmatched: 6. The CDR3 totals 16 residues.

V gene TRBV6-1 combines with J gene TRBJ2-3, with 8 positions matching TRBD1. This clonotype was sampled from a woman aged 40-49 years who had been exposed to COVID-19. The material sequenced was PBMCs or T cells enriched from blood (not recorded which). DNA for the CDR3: TGTGCCAGCAGTGAAGGGGACAGGAGGGAGACAGATACGCAGTATTTT. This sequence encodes CASSEGDRRETDTQYF.